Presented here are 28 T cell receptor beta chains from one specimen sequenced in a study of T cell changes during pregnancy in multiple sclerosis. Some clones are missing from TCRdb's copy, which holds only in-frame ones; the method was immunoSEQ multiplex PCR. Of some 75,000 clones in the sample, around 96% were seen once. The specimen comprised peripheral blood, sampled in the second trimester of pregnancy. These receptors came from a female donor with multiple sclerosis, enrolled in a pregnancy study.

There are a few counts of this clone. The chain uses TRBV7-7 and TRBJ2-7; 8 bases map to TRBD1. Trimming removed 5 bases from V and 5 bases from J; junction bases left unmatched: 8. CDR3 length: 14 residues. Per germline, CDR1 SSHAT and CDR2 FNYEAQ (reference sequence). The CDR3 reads CASSPGQGFHEQYF. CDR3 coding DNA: TGTGCCAGCAGCCCCGGACAGGGTTTCCACGAGCAGTACTTC. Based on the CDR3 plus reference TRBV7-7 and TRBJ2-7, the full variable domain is GAGVSQSPRYKVTKRGQDVTLRCDPISSHATLYWYQQALGQGPEFLTYFNYEAQPDKSGLPSDRFSAERPEGSISTLTIQRTEQRDSAMYRCASSPGQGFHEQYFGPGTRLTVT.

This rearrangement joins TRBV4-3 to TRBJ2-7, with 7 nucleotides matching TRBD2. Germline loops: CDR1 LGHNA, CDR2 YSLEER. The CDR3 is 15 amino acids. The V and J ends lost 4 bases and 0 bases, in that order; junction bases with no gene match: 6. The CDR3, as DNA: TGCGCCAGCAGCCTCTCGCGGGGGTTCTCCTACGAGCAGTACTTC. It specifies CASSLSRGFSYEQYF.

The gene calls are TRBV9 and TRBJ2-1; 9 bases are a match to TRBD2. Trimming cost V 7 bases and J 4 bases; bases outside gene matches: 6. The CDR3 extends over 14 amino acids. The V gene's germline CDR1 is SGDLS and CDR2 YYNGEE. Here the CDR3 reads CASGGRGNYNEQFF. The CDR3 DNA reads TGTGCCAGCGGCGGGAGGGGCAATTACAATGAGCAGTTCTTC.

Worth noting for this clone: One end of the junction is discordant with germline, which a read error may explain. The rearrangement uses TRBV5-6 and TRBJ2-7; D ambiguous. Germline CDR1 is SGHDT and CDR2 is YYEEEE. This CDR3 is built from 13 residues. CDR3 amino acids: CASTLGSSYEQYF. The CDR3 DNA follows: TGTGCCAGCACCTTGGGCAGTTCCTACGAGCAGTACTTC.

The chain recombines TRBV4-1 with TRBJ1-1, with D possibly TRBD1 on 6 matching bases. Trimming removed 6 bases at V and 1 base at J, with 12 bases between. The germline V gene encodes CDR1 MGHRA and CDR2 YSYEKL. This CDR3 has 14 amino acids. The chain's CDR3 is CASSPQGRNTEAFF. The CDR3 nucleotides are TGCGCCAGCAGTCCGCAGGGGAGGAACACTGAAGCTTTCTTT.

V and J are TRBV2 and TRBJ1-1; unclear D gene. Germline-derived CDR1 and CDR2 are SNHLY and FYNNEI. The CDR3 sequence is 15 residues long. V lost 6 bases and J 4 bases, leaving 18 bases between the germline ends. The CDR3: CASRPPGATGTEAFF. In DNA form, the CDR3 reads TGTGCCAGCAGGCCTCCCGGAGCCACGGGCACTGAAGCTTTCTTT.

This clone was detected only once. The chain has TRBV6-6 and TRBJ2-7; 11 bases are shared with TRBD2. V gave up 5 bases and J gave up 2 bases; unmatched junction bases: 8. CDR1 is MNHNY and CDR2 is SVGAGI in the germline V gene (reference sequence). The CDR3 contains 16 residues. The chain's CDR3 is CASSPIGTSGAYEQYF. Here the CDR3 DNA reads TGTGCCAGCAGTCCGATAGGGACTAGCGGAGCCTACGAGCAGTACTTC.

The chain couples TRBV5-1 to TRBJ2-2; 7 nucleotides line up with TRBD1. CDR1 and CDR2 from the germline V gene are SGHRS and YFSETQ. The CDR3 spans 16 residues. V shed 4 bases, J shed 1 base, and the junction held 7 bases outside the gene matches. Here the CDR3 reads CASSGWTGLNTGELFF. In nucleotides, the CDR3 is TGCGCCAGCAGCGGATGGACAGGATTGAACACCGGGGAGCTGTTTTTT.

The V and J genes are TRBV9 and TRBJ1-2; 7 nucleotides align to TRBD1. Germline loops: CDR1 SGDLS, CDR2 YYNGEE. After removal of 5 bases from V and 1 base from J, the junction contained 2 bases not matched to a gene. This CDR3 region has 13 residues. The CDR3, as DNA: TGTGCCAGCAGAGGACAGGTTAACTATGGCTACACCTTC. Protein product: CASRGQVNYGYTF.

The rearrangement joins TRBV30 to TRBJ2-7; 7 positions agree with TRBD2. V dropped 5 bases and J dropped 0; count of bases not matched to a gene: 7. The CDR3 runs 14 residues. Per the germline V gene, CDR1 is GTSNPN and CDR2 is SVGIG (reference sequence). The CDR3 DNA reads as TGTGCCTGGGGGGAGGGGATGGGCTCCTACGAGCAGTACTTC. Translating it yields CAWGEGMGSYEQYF.

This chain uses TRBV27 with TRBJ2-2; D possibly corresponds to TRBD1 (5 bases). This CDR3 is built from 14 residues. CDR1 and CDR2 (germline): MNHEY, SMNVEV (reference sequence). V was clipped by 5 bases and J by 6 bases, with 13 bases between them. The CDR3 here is CASSVTQGSGELFF. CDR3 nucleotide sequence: TGTGCCAGCAGTGTAACCCAGGGATCCGGGGAGCTGTTTTTT.

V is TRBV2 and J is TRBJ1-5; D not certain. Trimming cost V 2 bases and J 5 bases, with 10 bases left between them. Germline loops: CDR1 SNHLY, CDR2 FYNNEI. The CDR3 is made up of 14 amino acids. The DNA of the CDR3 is TGTGCCAGCAGTGAACCCAGGACTTATCAGCCCCAGCATTTT. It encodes CASSEPRTYQPQHF.

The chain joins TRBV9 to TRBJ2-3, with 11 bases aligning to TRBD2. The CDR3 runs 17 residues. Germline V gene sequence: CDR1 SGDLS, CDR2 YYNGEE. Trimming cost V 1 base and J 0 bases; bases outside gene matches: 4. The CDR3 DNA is TGTGCCAGCAGCGTACGATGGACTAGCGGGAGCACAGATACGCAGTATTTT. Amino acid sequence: CASSVRWTSGSTDTQYF.

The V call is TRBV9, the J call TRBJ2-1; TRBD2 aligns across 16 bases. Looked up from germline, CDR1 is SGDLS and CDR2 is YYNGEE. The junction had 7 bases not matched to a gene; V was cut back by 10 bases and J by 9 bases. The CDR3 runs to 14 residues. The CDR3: CASGTSGRAAEQFF. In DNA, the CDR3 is TGTGCCTCCGGGACTAGCGGGAGGGCCGCTGAGCAGTTCTTC. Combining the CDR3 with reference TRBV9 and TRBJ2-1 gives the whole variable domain DSGVTQTPKHLITATGQRVTLRCSPRSGDLSVYWYQQSLDQGLQFLIQYYNGEERAKGNILERFSAQQFPDLHSELNLSSLELGDSALYFCASGTSGRAAEQFFGPGTRLTVL.

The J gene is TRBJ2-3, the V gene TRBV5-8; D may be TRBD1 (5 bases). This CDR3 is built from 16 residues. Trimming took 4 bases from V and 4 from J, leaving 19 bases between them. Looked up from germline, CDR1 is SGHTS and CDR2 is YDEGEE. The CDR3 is CASSQGRVRSADTQYF. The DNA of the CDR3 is TGTGCCAGCAGCCAAGGCAGGGTAAGAAGTGCAGATACGCAGTATTTT.

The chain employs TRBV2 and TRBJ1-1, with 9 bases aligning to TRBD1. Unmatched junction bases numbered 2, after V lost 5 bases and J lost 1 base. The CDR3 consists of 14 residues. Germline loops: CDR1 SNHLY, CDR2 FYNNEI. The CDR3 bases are TGTGCCAGCAGTCCGGACAGGGGGAACACTGAAGCTTTCTTT. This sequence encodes CASSPDRGNTEAFF.

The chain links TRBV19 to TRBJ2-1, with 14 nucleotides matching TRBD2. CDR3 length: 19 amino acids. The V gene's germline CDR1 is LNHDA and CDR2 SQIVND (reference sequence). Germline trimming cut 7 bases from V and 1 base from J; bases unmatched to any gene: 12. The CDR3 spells CASTMFGTSGGGSYNEQFF. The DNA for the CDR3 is TGTGCCAGTACTATGTTCGGGACTAGCGGGGGCGGGTCCTACAATGAGCAGTTCTTC.

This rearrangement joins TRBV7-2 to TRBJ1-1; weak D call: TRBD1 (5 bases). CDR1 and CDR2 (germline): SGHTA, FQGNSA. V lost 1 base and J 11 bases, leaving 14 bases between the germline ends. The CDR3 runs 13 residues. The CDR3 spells CASSLDPPDTAFF. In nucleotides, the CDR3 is TGTGCCAGCAGCTTAGATCCCCCGGACACTGCTTTCTTT.

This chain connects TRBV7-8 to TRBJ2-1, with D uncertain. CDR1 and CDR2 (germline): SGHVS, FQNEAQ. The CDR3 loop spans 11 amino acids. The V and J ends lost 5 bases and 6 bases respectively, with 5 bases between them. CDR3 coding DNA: TGTGCCAGCAGCGCCGGCAATGAGCAGTTCTTC. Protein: CASSAGNEQFF.

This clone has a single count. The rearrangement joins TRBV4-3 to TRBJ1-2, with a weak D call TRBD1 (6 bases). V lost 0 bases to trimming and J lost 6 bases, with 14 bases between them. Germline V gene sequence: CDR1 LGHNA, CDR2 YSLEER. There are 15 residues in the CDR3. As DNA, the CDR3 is TGCGCCAGCAGCCAAGATGGTTCCAGGGGACATGGCTACACCTTC. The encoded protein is CASSQDGSRGHGYTF.

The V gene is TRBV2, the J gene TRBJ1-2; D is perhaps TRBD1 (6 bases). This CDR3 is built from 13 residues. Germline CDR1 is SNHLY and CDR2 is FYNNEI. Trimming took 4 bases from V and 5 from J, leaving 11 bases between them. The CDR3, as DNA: TGTGCCAGCAGTGCCGGGGGGGCTTATGGCTACACCTTC. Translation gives CASSAGGAYGYTF.

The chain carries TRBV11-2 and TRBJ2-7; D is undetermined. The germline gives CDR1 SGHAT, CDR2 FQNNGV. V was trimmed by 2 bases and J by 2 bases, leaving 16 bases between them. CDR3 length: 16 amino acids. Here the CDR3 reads CASSLTMGTSTYEQYF. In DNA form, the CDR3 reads TGTGCCAGCAGCTTAACGATGGGCACCTCCACCTACGAGCAGTACTTC.

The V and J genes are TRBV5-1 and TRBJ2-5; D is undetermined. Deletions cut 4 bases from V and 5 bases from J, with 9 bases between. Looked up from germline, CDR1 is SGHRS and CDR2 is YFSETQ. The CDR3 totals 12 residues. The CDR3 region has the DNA TGCGCCAGCAGCCCCTACGGGGAGACCCAGTACTTC. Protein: CASSPYGETQYF. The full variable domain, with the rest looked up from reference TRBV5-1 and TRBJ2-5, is KAGVTQTPRYLIKTRGQQVTLSCSPISGHRSVSWYQQTPGQGLQFLFEYFSETQRNKGNFPGRFSGRQFSNSRSEMNVSTLELGDSALYLCASSPYGETQYFGPGTRLLVL.

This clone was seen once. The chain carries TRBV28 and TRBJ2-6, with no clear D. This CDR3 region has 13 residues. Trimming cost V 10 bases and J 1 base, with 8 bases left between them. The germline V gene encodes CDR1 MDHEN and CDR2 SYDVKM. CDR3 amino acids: CATRGSGANVLTF. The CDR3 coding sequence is TGTGCCACCCGAGGTTCTGGGGCCAACGTCCTGACTTTC.

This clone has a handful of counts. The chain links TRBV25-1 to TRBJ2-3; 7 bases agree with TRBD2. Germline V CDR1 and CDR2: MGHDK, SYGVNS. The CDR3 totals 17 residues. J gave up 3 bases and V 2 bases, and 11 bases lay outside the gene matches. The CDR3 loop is CASSEHGAGVGTDTQYF. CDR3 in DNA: TGTGCCAGCAGTGAACATGGGGCGGGAGTTGGAACAGATACGCAGTATTTT.

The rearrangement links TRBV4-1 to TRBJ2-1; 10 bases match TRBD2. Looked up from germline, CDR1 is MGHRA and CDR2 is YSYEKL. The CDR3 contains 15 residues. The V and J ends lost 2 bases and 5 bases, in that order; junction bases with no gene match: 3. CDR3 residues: CASSQHGLADNEQFF. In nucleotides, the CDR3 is TGCGCCAGCAGCCAACACGGACTAGCGGACAATGAGCAGTTCTTC.

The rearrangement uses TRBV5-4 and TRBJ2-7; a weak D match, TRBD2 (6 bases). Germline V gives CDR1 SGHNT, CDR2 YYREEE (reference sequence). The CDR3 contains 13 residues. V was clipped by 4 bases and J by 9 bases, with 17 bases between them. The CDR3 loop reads CASSRPGRRGQYF. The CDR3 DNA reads TGTGCCAGCAGCCGACCGGGACGGAGGGGGCAGTACTTC.

The CDR3 loop is CAISESNSRYGYTF. DNA for the CDR3: TGTGCCATCAGTGAGTCTAACAGCCGCTATGGCTACACCTTC. The J gene is TRBJ1-2, the V gene TRBV10-3; D remains ambiguous. Trimming removed 0 bases at V and 4 bases at J, with 9 bases between. CDR3 length: 14 residues. Germline assignment: CDR1 ENHRY and CDR2 SYGVKD.